A selection of T cell receptor beta chains follows, all from one sample in a study of blood T cell repertoires in COVID-19. Here immunoSEQ multiplex PCR was the method, and the copy in TCRdb shows in-frame clones only, minus some. The sample yields about 200,000 clones, 89% seen once. Sequenced sample: PBMCs or T cells enriched from blood (not recorded which). These receptors originate from a woman aged 18-29 years who had recovered from COVID-19. CDR3s include the opening cysteine and the closing phenylalanine or tryptophan.

v_gene	j_gene	CDR3aa
TRBV11-2	TRBJ1-6	CASSLASLTLHF
TRBV7-9	TRBJ1-2	CASSFRQGANYGYTF
TRBV5-1	TRBJ2-7	CASSFQTQSSYEQYF
TRBV2	TRBJ2-1	CASSNKPGGQFF
TRBV4-1	TRBJ2-2	CASSQGQLLAGGELFF
TRBV14	TRBJ1-4	CASSQRTGREKLFF
TRBV5-1	TRBJ2-7	CASSFGQGTNEQYF
TRBV5-4	TRBJ2-1	CASRLQGFYEQFF
TRBV30	TRBJ1-2	CACPGQGFGYTF
TRBV10-3	TRBJ2-1	CAISRGMVDEQFF
TRBV7-9	TRBJ1-4	CASSSSYAKQVSSEKLFF
TRBV11-2	TRBJ1-4	CASSLAGGFEKLFF
TRBV5-6	TRBJ2-7	CASSSAGPEQYF
TRBV5-1	TRBJ2-1	CASSLGTVPNNEQFF
TRBV2	TRBJ1-1	CASSRQGANTEAFF
TRBV3-1/TRBV3-2	TRBJ2-7	CASSLTGLAGYEQYF
TRBV3-1/TRBV3-2	TRBJ1-2	CASSQAGNYGYTF
TRBV3-1/TRBV3-2	TRBJ1-2	CASSQDSGQANYGYTF